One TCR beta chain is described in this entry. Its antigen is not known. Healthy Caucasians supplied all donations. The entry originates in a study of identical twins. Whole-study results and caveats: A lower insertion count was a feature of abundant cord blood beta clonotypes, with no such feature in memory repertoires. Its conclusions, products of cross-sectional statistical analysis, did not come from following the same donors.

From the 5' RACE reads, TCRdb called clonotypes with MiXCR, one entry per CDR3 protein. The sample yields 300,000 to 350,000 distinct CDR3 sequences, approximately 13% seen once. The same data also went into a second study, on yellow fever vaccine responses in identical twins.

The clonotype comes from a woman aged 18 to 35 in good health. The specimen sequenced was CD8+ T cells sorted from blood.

Written as DNA, the CDR3 is TGTGCCAGCCCGATGGGGTCCACAGGGTGGAAAGCTAACTATGGCTACACCTTC. It translates to CASPMGSTGWKANYGYTF. This rearrangement joins TRBV2 to TRBJ1-2, with D maybe TRBD1 (6 bases). Trimming pared 8 bases from V and 0 bases from J, leaving 25 bases between. Germline-derived CDR1 and CDR2 are SNHLY and FYNNEI. This CDR3 comprises 18 residues.